This T cell receptor (beta chain) was identified in a study of Graves' ophthalmopathy and Graves' hyperthyroidism. Study results and limitations: Progression of ophthalmopathy was predicted by the model with roughly 68% sensitivity and around 72% specificity. Most expanded clonotypes in thyroid above 0.001 frequency also showed up in blood.

CDR3 length: 14 residues. Between the trimmed V and J ends, which lost 3 bases and 4 bases, there was a span of 10 bases. RNA transcripts yielded amplified TCR beta CDR3 regions. Scientists carried out first-round RT-PCR using HTBI primers and then a second-round multiplex PCR. TCRdb passed the multiplex PCR reads through MiXCR, listing each CDR3 protein once. The sample lists about 400,000 distinct CDR3 sequences, 15% seen once, with 5.5% to 7% in the top ten. By definition, stable hyperthyroidism involved no ophthalmopathy within 18 months of follow-up. Researchers turned away patients with other autoimmune diseases, uncontrolled infections, pregnancy or lactation. This clonotype was picked up many times. The antigen remains undetermined.

Sequencing input: peripheral blood. The clonotype originates from a woman between 18 and 29 years old with stable Graves' hyperthyroidism. The rearrangement links TRBV12-3 or TRBV12-4 to TRBJ1-5; no reliable D call. This CDR3 reads CASSLRRGNQPQHF. CDR3 sequence (DNA): TGTGCCAGCAGTTTGAGACGTGGAAATCAGCCCCAGCATTTT.